This T cell receptor beta chain was identified in a study of cytomegalovirus exposure and HLA in healthy donors. With 7 bases clipped from V and 10 bases from J, the junction kept 10 bases outside the gene matches. This CDR3 has 14 residues. From germline, CDR1 is MRHNA and CDR2 SNTAGT. Clones were read by immunoSEQ multiplex PCR, and TCRdb kept only the in-frame ones, dropping some. The profile shows 90,000 to 150,000 clones, about 85% of them singletons. Concerning this clone itself: Its antigen is not known.

Study-wide points: There were some public TCRs occurring in many donors, but most TCR sequences were rare.

The chain combines TRBV6-4 with TRBJ2-1; TRBD2 aligns across 10 bases. The source of this sequence is a woman in her thirties in good health and CMV-seronegative. The sequenced sample consisted of PBMCs. The DNA for the CDR3 is TGTGCCAGCATGGCACTAGCGGGGTTCGGGGAGCAGTTCTTC. It encodes CASMALAGFGEQFF.